These 18 T cell receptor beta chains came from one sample sequenced in a study of T cell repertoires in cytomegalovirus infection. MiXCR was run by TCRdb on the reads, yielding one entry per CDR3 protein. The sample has around 100,000 distinct CDR3 sequences, approximately 15% seen once. Sequences were obtained from PBMCs. These receptors originate from a human donor in good health (CMV status not recorded). Some clones in this sample may be carry-over from other donors' samples.

This clonotype was recorded at least ten times. This chain uses TRBV7-8 with TRBJ2-2; 7 bases are shared with TRBD1. The CDR3 runs to 15 residues. V lost 5 bases, J lost 7 bases, and 10 bases stayed unmatched. Germline assignment: CDR1 SGHVS and CDR2 FQNEAQ. CDR3 amino acids: CASSPRDSVHGELFF. The CDR3, as DNA: TGTGCCAGCAGCCCCCGGGACAGTGTGCACGGGGAGCTGTTTTTT.

A note on this clonotype: This may come from a read error, since a much larger clone is one base off. The genes are TRBV7-6 and TRBJ2-2; unclear D gene. The CDR3 spans 14 residues. CDR1 is SGHVS, CDR2 FNYEAQ, per germline. The CDR3, as DNA: TGTGCCAGCAGTAACGACCTCAACACCGAGGAGCTGTTTTTT. Its protein is CASSNDLNTEELFF.

The rearrangement uses TRBV12-3 or TRBV12-4 and TRBJ2-7, with D possibly TRBD1 on 5 matching bases. Between the trimmed V and J ends, which lost 1 base and 2 bases, there was a span of 6 bases. The CDR3 extends over 13 amino acids. The CDR3 bases are TGTGCCAGCAGTTTAGGCAGGGCCTACGAGCAGTACTTC. Translated, it gives CASSLGRAYEQYF.

This clonotype was counted at least ten times. The CDR3 DNA sequence: TGCAGTGCTAGAGATGAGGGGGGGCGGAGCACCGGGGAGCTGTTTTTT. This encodes CSARDEGGRSTGELFF. The chain carries TRBV20-1 and TRBJ2-2; TRBD2 is a possible D gene (7 bases). Germline CDR1 and CDR2: DFQATT and SNEGSKA (reference sequence). The CDR3 has 16 amino acids. Trimming cost V 0 bases and J 4 bases, with 15 bases left between them.

The chain has TRBV30 and TRBJ1-6, with D possibly TRBD1 on 6 matching bases. The CDR3 length is 15 residues. V was shortened by 0 bases and J by 7 bases, with 13 bases between the two germline ends. Germline values: CDR1 GTSNPN, CDR2 SVGIG (reference sequence). The chain's CDR3 is CAWSVQGRRNSPLHF. In nucleotides, the CDR3 is TGTGCCTGGAGTGTCCAGGGGCGAAGGAATTCACCCCTCCACTTT.

This clonotype has a single count. The rearrangement links TRBV25-1 to TRBJ1-3; no clear D. The ends were cut back, 4 bases at V and 0 bases at J, with 7 bases in the middle. Per the germline V gene, CDR1 is MGHDK and CDR2 is SYGVNS. The CDR3 runs 14 residues. CDR3 sequence (DNA): TGTGCCAGCAGTGGACTTAGCTCTGGAAACACCATATATTTT. Translated: CASSGLSSGNTIYF. The full variable domain, rest sourced from reference TRBV25-1 and TRBJ1-3, is EADIYQTPRYLVIGTGKKITLECSQTMGHDKMYWYQQDPGMELHLIHYSYGVNSTEKGDLSSESTVSRIRTEHFPLTLESARPSHTSQYLCASSGLSSGNTIYFGEGSWLTVV.

J is TRBJ2-3 and V is TRBV6-5, with TRBD2 matching over 9 bases. CDR1 is MNHEY and CDR2 is SVGAGI in the germline V gene. V lost 2 bases, J lost 5 bases, and 8 bases stayed unmatched. The CDR3 totals 16 residues. The CDR3 sequence: CASSYGSAGGRDTQYF. As DNA, the CDR3 is TGTGCCAGCAGTTACGGGTCGGCGGGGGGGCGAGATACGCAGTATTTT.

This clonotype was found many times. The chain uses TRBV12-3 or TRBV12-4 and TRBJ2-1; TRBD2 matches 7 bases. V was clipped by 7 bases and J by 9 bases; unmatched bases: 6. This CDR3 has 12 amino acids. CDR3 DNA: TGTGCCAGCATCGGGGGGTTTGGTGAGCAGTTCTTC. Translating it yields CASIGGFGEQFF.

The rearrangement uses TRBV12-3 or TRBV12-4 and TRBJ1-1; D is possibly TRBD1 (5 bases). CDR3 length: 14 residues. The V gene lost 3 bases and the J gene lost 4 bases, with 12 bases spanning the gap. The chain's CDR3 is CASSLGGGITEAFF. The CDR3 DNA reads as TGTGCCAGCAGTTTGGGGGGAGGCATCACTGAAGCTTTCTTT.

This clonotype was found many times. J is TRBJ2-1 and V is TRBV7-2; D is undetermined. Trimming shortened V by 3 bases and J by 7 bases, and 4 bases separated the two germline ends. The CDR3 sequence is 11 residues long. The germline V gene has CDR1 SGHTA and CDR2 FQGNSA. CDR3 region: CASSLGNEQFF. CDR3 coding DNA: TGTGCCAGCAGCTTGGGGAATGAGCAGTTCTTC.

This chain uses TRBV11-2 with TRBJ2-7; 10 bases align to TRBD2. Germline loops: CDR1 SGHAT, CDR2 FQNNGV. The CDR3 sequence is 15 residues long. Trimming cost V 4 bases and J 7 bases; bases outside gene matches: 10. The CDR3 DNA reads TGTGCCAGCAGCTCCCTAATAGCGGGGGGACAAGAGCAGTACTTC. Its protein is CASSSLIAGGQEQYF.

V gene TRBV2 combines with J gene TRBJ1-2, with TRBD1 matching 10 bases. CDR1 and CDR2 (germline): SNHLY, FYNNEI. The CDR3 is 14 amino acids. The J segment lost 8 bases and the V segment lost 4 bases, leaving 7 bases of the junction unmatched. The CDR3 bases are TGTGCCAGCAGTGTTGGGACAGGGGTATTCGGCTACACCTTC. It translates to CASSVGTGVFGYTF.

The V call is TRBV3-1, the J call TRBJ2-7; D gene uncertain. Germline V CDR1 and CDR2: LGHDT, YNNKEL (reference sequence). The ends were cut back, 1 base at V and 5 bases at J, with 9 bases in the middle. This CDR3 has 13 amino acids. The CDR3 DNA is TGTGCCAGCAGCCAAGGGTCGGCCCACGAGCAGTACTTC. It translates to CASSQGSAHEQYF.

A few counts support this clonotype. The chain uses TRBV4-1 and TRBJ1-4, with D possibly being TRBD1 (5 bases). V shed 8 bases and J shed 5 bases, with 15 bases lying between them. Germline CDR1 is MGHRA and CDR2 is YSYEKL. The CDR3 has 14 residues. CDR3 region: CASRLGLPNEKLFF. The DNA for the CDR3 is TGCGCCAGCCGGCTGGGGCTACCAAATGAAAAACTGTTTTTT.

This clonotype was counted a few times. The V and J genes are TRBV20-1 and TRBJ2-3; TRBD2 matches 13 bases. This CDR3 contains 15 residues. V shed 6 bases and J 5 bases; nucleotides not matched to a gene: 8. The germline gives CDR1 DFQATT, CDR2 SNEGSKA (reference sequence). CDR3 amino acids: CSAAGGLAGLDTQYF. DNA for the CDR3: TGCAGTGCGGCTGGGGGACTAGCGGGACTAGATACGCAGTATTTT.

This clonotype was seen repeatedly, ten times or more. V is TRBV7-9 and J is TRBJ1-1; maybe TRBD1 (5 bases). Trimming cost V 2 bases and J 6 bases, with 7 bases left between them. From germline, CDR1 is SEHNR and CDR2 FQNEAQ (reference sequence). This CDR3 has 12 residues. The CDR3 sequence: CASSLQGAEAFF. The CDR3 bases are TGTGCCAGCAGCTTACAAGGGGCTGAAGCTTTCTTT. Full variable domain (rest looked up from reference TRBV7-9 and TRBJ1-1): DTGVSQNPRHKITKRGQNVTFRCDPISEHNRLYWYRQTLGQGPEFLTYFQNEAQLEKSRLLSDRFSAERPKGSFSTLEIQRTEQGDSAMYLCASSLQGAEAFFGQGTRLTVV.

This clonotype was seen many times. This chain uses TRBV12-3 or TRBV12-4 with TRBJ2-3; TRBD2 aligns across 7 bases. This CDR3 contains 16 residues. V was pared by 5 bases and J by 2 bases, with 10 bases of the junction left unmatched. CDR3 nucleotide sequence: TGTGCCAGCAGTCCCCACGGACGGGGGGACACAGATACGCAGTATTTT. Translating gives CASSPHGRGDTDTQYF.

This clonotype appeared many times. The chain carries TRBV12-3 or TRBV12-4 and TRBJ2-5; D call uncertain. This CDR3 comprises 14 residues. V lost 7 bases and J lost 5, with 17 bases in between. As DNA, the CDR3 is TGTGCCAGCACCCCGGACCGACCTCTGGAGACCCAGTACTTC. This gives the protein CASTPDRPLETQYF.